This T cell receptor beta chain came from a study of T cell changes during pregnancy in multiple sclerosis. Profiled with immunoSEQ multiplex PCR; TCRdb holds only in-frame clones, not every one. The table lists around 36,000 clones, approximately 90% of them singletons. CDR3 length equals 13 residues. CDR1 and CDR2 from the germline V gene are WNHNN and SYGVQD (reference sequence). Losses at the gene ends were 5 bases for V and 5 bases for J; bases not matched to a gene: 3. The source material was peripheral blood, sampled before pregnancy. This chain joins TRBV10-1 and TRBJ2-7; TRBD2 matches at 10 bases. This sequence was found in a female donor with multiple sclerosis, enrolled in a pregnancy study. The CDR3 is CASSSGRGNEQYF. CDR3 nucleotides: TGCGCCAGCAGTAGCGGGAGGGGGAACGAGCAGTACTTC.